This passage covers 7 T cell receptor beta chains from one sample sequenced in a study of PD-L1 blockade in urothelial cancer (dated by TCRdb to 2017 to 2019). The label giving this sample's time point can be read as: peripheral blood 6 weeks after treatment start. Library preparation was by the immunoSEQ multiplex PCR assay. TCRdb re-hosts the immuneACCESS table, in-frame sequences only. Its copies lack some clones; in the studies checked, an unresolved V gene accounts for under half of them, and the cause for the rest is not known. The sample table contains about 30,000 clones; only one count was recorded for about 89% of them. The ten largest clonotypes hold about 8% of the sample. Specimen: PBMCs, collected around atezolizumab (anti-PD-L1) treatment. All receptors derive from an elderly man with urothelial cancer.

V is TRBV28 and J is TRBJ2-3; D is uncertain. Germline loops: CDR1 MDHEN, CDR2 SYDVKM. V shed 7 bases and J shed 2 bases, with 7 bases lying between them. This CDR3 has 12 amino acids. CDR3 protein: CASNTPTDTQYF. CDR3 sequence (DNA): TGTGCCAGCAATACACCCACAGATACGCAGTATTTT.

This rearrangement joins TRBV27 to TRBJ2-7; 7 nucleotides agree with TRBD1. The CDR3 consists of 12 residues. Per germline, CDR1 MNHEY and CDR2 SMNVEV (reference sequence). Germline trimming cut 8 bases from V and 0 bases from J; bases unmatched to any gene: 1. CDR3 protein: CASWDSSYEQYF. CDR3 DNA: TGTGCCAGCTGGGACAGCTCCTACGAGCAGTACTTC.

The chain uses TRBV7-2 and TRBJ2-5; a weak D match, TRBD1 (6 bases). Trimming shortened V by 1 base and J by 2 bases, and 11 bases separated the two germline ends. The CDR3 runs to 15 residues. Germline V CDR1 and CDR2: SGHTA, FQGNSA. The CDR3 loop is CASSLVLTGQETQYF. The CDR3 coding sequence is TGTGCCAGCAGCTTAGTTTTAACAGGGCAAGAGACCCAGTACTTC.

The chain carries TRBV20-1 and TRBJ2-7; D not resolved. The germline V gene encodes CDR1 DFQATT and CDR2 SNEGSKA (reference sequence). Trimming left V 3 bases short and J 0 bases short, with 3 bases between. The CDR3 is made up of 11 amino acids. As DNA, the CDR3 is TGCAGTGCTAGCGGCTCCTACGAGCAGTACTTC. Protein: CSASGSYEQYF.

The table lists this clone with a few counts. This chain connects TRBV27 to TRBJ2-2; tentative D call: TRBD1 (6 bases). V was shortened by 6 bases and J by 4 bases, with 12 bases between the two germline ends. This CDR3 is built from 14 residues. The germline V gene has CDR1 MNHEY and CDR2 SMNVEV (reference sequence). The CDR3 sequence is CASRLGQLTGELFF. In DNA form, the CDR3 reads TGTGCCAGCAGACTAGGACAGCTCACCGGGGAGCTGTTTTTT.

The chain has TRBV18 and TRBJ2-7; the match to TRBD1 covers 9 bases. CDR1 and CDR2 (germline): KGHSH, LQKENI. Unmatched junction bases numbered 9, after V lost 4 bases and J lost 2 bases. The CDR3 sequence is 16 residues long. DNA of the CDR3: TGTGCCAGCTCACAAAAGAGGGGACAGGGTACCTACGAGCAGTACTTC. It encodes CASSQKRGQGTYEQYF.

This clone was detected only once. The rearrangement uses TRBV30 and TRBJ2-2; 9 bases map to TRBD1. The CDR3 has 15 residues. Trimming took 0 bases from V and 5 from J; bases not matched to a gene: 4. Germline lookup yields CDR1 GTSNPN and CDR2 SVGIG (reference sequence). In DNA, the CDR3 is TGTGCCTGGAGTGTAACAGGGGGCATGACCGGGGAGCTGTTTTTT. Amino acid sequence: CAWSVTGGMTGELFF.